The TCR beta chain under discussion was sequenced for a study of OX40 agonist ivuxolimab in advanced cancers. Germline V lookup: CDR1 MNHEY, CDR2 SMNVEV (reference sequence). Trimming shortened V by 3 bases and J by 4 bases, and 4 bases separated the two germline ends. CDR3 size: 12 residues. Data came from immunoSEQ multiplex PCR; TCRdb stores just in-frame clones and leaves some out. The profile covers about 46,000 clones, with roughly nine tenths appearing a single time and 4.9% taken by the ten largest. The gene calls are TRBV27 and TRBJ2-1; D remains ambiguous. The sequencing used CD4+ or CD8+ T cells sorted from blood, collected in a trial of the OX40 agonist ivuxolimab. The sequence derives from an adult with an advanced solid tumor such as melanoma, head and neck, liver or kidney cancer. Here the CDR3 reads CASSLGYNEQFF. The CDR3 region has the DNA TGTGCCAGCAGTTTGGGGTACAATGAGCAGTTCTTC.